This T cell receptor (beta chain) stems from a study of blood T cell repertoires in COVID-19. This clone has only a few counts. Other DNA sequences of this sample code for an identical CDR3. This CDR3 has 14 amino acids. V was trimmed by 2 bases and J by 4 bases, leaving 8 bases between them. CDR1 LGHNA and CDR2 YSLEER come from the germline V gene. Authors' processing steps: Quantification of nucleated cells was approximated via reference gene primer amplification. Libraries were prepared by immunoSEQ multiplex PCR; TCRdb keeps only in-frame clonotypes and omits some of them. D and trimming come from the DNA, and the V and J calls and clone size come from that table. The sample lists approximately 250,000 clones, roughly 83% occurring once.

The receptor comes from a woman aged 50 to 65 with acute or convalescent COVID-19. The V and J genes are TRBV4-3 and TRBJ1-4; no firm D call. Source material: peripheral blood. In nucleotides, the CDR3 is TGCGCCAGCAGCCAATCGGGAAATAATGAAAAACTGTTTTTT. Its translation: CASSQSGNNEKLFF.